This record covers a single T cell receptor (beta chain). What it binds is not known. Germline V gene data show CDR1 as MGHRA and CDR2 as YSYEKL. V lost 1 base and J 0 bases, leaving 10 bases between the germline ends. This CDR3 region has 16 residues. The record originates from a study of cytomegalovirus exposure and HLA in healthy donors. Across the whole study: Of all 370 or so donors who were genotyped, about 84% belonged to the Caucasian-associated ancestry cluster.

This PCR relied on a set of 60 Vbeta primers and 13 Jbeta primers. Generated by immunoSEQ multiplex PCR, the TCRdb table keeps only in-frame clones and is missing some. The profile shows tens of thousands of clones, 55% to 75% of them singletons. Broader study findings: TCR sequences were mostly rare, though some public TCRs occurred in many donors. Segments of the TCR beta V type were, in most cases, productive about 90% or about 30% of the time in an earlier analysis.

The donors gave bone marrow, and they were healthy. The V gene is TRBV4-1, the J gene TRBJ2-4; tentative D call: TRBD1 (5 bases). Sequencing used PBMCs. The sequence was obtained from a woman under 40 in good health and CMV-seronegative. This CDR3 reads CASSQVMTVAKNIQYF. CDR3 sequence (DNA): TGCGCCAGCAGCCAAGTCATGACAGTAGCCAAAAACATTCAGTACTTC.